The 17 T cell receptor beta chains in this list originate from one sample, sequenced in a study of radiotherapy plus CTLA-4 blockade in lung cancer. Profiling relied on immunoSEQ multiplex PCR, and the TCRdb table lists in-frame clones only, not all of them. The sample gives 60,000 or so clones, around 80% of which show up once; 4% is in the top ten. Here the sequenced sample was peripheral blood, taken from a patient treated with radiotherapy plus ipilimumab. The receptors shown here come from a human donor with non-small cell lung cancer who had a partial response to radiotherapy plus ipilimumab.

This chain joins TRBV19 and TRBJ1-1; 12 bases match TRBD1. With V trimmed by 6 bases and J by 4 bases, 3 bases remained unmatched. The CDR3 contains 14 residues. Germline V gene sequence: CDR1 LNHDA, CDR2 SQIVND (reference sequence). The CDR3 DNA is TGTGCCAGTAGCGGGGACAGGGGGCGCACTGAAGCTTTCTTT. Its protein is CASSGDRGRTEAFF.

This clone occurred a few times. Other DNA sequences of this sample code for an identical CDR3. CDR3 protein: CASSRSQGMNTEAFF. Written as DNA, the CDR3 is TGTGCCAGCAGTCGTTCTCAGGGTATGAACACTGAAGCTTTCTTT. This chain joins TRBV11-2 and TRBJ1-1; D might be TRBD1 (5 bases). In germline, CDR1 is SGHAT, CDR2 FQNNGV. The V end was cut by 6 bases, the J end by 0 bases, with 14 bases between. The CDR3 consists of 15 residues.

The CDR3 loop reads CASSQEEWTSGYTGELFF. DNA for the CDR3: TGCGCCAGCAGCCAAGAGGAATGGACTAGCGGGTACACCGGGGAGCTGTTTTTT. J is TRBJ2-2 and V is TRBV4-1; 11 positions match TRBD2. The CDR3 runs 18 residues. Germline V gene data show CDR1 as MGHRA and CDR2 as YSYEKL. V lost 0 bases, J lost 3 bases, and 6 bases stayed unmatched.

The V gene is TRBV19, the J gene TRBJ1-2; 9 bases agree with TRBD1. From germline, CDR1 is LNHDA and CDR2 SQIVND (reference sequence). This CDR3 region has 14 residues. J gave up 2 bases and V 8 bases, and 6 bases lay outside the gene matches. The CDR3 loop is CASSYRGRNYGYTF. The CDR3 nucleotides are TGTGCCAGTTCATACAGGGGGCGAAACTATGGCTACACCTTC.

The chain recombines TRBV5-1 with TRBJ1-1, with TRBD1 as a possible D gene (5 bases). CDR1 is SGHRS, CDR2 YFSETQ, per germline. Trimming took 0 bases from V and 1 from J, leaving 7 bases between them. This CDR3 has 14 amino acids. Written as DNA, the CDR3 is TGCGCCAGCAGCTTGGTCACAGGGAACACTGAAGCTTTCTTT. Translation: CASSLVTGNTEAFF.

This clone was recorded a few times. The genes are TRBV7-9 and TRBJ1-2; TRBD1 might be the D (6 bases). CDR1 is SEHNR and CDR2 is FQNEAQ in the germline V gene (reference sequence). The V end lost 10 bases, the J end lost 3 bases, and 15 bases lay between the germline ends. This CDR3 comprises 13 residues. The CDR3 spells CATDGGGHYGYTF. The CDR3 DNA reads TGTGCCACTGATGGGGGGGGGCACTATGGCTACACCTTC.

The chain has TRBV28 and TRBJ2-3, with TRBD2 matching over 9 bases. CDR3 length equals 15 residues. V gave up 5 bases and J gave up 5 bases; unmatched junction bases: 8. Germline V gene lookup returns CDR1 MDHEN and CDR2 SYDVKM. Here the CDR3 reads CASSTGLAGVDTQYF. The CDR3 bases are TGTGCCAGCAGTACGGGACTAGCTGGCGTAGATACGCAGTATTTT.

The chain joins TRBV19 to TRBJ1-2; 9 nucleotides align to TRBD1. Germline V gives CDR1 LNHDA, CDR2 SQIVND (reference sequence). This CDR3 spans 15 amino acids. V dropped 3 bases and J dropped 3; count of bases not matched to a gene: 5. The CDR3 is CASSMEDRGYYGYTF. The CDR3 nucleotides read TGTGCCAGTAGTATGGAGGACAGGGGTTACTATGGCTACACCTTC.

This clone was seen once. V gene TRBV11-2 combines with J gene TRBJ1-6, with D unclear. Trimming took 1 base from V and 7 from J, leaving 5 bases between them. This CDR3 is 13 amino acids long. The germline CDR1 and CDR2 sequences are SGHAT and FQNNGV. DNA of the CDR3: TGTGCCAGCAGCTTAGGCGCGAATTCACCCCTCCACTTT. Residues: CASSLGANSPLHF.

This chain uses TRBV6-5 with TRBJ2-7; a weak D match, TRBD2 (6 bases). Germline CDR1 MNHEY, CDR2 SVGAGI. This CDR3 is built from 13 residues. Trimming took off 6 bases at V and 4 bases at J, with 13 bases between the two ends. The CDR3 DNA is TGTGCCAGCAGGCGGGGCCCAACTTACGAGCAGTACTTC. It translates to CASRRGPTYEQYF.

The chain uses TRBV7-9 and TRBJ2-7; D possibly corresponds to TRBD2 (5 bases). The CDR3 runs 13 residues. Germline CDR1 is SEHNR and CDR2 is FQNEAQ (reference sequence). V was cut by 5 bases and J by 3 bases, with 11 bases left in between. The CDR3 nucleotides are TGTGCCAGCAGCGCGGCCGGAGGCTACGAGCAGTACTTC. This codes for CASSAAGGYEQYF. Variable domain in full (rest from reference TRBV7-9 and TRBJ2-7): DTGVSQNPRHKITKRGQNVTFRCDPISEHNRLYWYRQTLGQGPEFLTYFQNEAQLEKSRLLSDRFSAERPKGSFSTLEIQRTEQGDSAMYLCASSAAGGYEQYFGPGTRLTVT.

The CDR3 DNA sequence: TGTGCCAGCAGTTCGACCCAGATGGACAGGGCCCTCACCTTC. It specifies CASSSTQMDRALTF. The chain links TRBV2 to TRBJ1-2; 8 bases map to TRBD1. CDR1 SNHLY and CDR2 FYNNEI come from the germline V gene. The V and J ends lost 5 bases and 13 bases, in that order; junction bases with no gene match: 15. The CDR3 runs to 14 residues.

This chain uses TRBV5-1 with TRBJ2-3, with no clear D. V gave up 0 bases and J gave up 2 bases, with 7 bases separating them. The CDR3 is 14 amino acids. Germline values: CDR1 SGHRS, CDR2 YFSETQ. The CDR3 coding sequence is TGCGCCAGCAGCTTGGTGCGGAACACAGATACGCAGTATTTT. It translates to CASSLVRNTDTQYF.

This chain links TRBV7-2 with TRBJ1-4; 10 bases map to TRBD1. The CDR3 consists of 14 residues. Trimming at V came to 5 bases and at J to 10 bases, leaving 7 bases not matched to a gene. The V gene's germline CDR1 is SGHTA and CDR2 FQGNSA. The CDR3: CASSPWTGGRKLFF. The CDR3 DNA reads as TGTGCCAGCAGCCCCTGGACAGGGGGACGAAAACTGTTTTTT.

The rearrangement joins TRBV19 to TRBJ2-5, with TRBD1 matching over 10 bases. J lost 0 bases, V lost 6 bases, and 10 bases had no gene match. Germline CDR1 reads LNHDA; CDR2 reads SQIVND (reference sequence). This CDR3 region has 17 residues. The CDR3 sequence is CASRSLGGQGDQETQYF. The CDR3 nucleotides are TGTGCCAGTAGATCCTTGGGAGGACAGGGGGACCAAGAGACCCAGTACTTC. Combining the CDR3 with reference TRBV19 and TRBJ2-5 gives the whole variable domain DGGITQSPKYLFRKEGQNVTLSCEQNLNHDAMYWYRQDPGQGLRLIYYSQIVNDFQKGDIAEGYSVSREKKESFPLTVTSAQKNPTAFYLCASRSLGGQGDQETQYFGPGTRLLVL.

The J gene is TRBJ2-1, the V gene TRBV11-3; D perhaps matches TRBD2 (5 bases). Trimming took 1 base from V and 9 from J, leaving 10 bases between them. The germline V gene has CDR1 SGHNT and CDR2 YENEEA. The CDR3 has 13 amino acids. CDR3 DNA sequence: TGTGCCAGCAGCTTAGCGGGGTGGGGTGAGCAGTTCTTC. Residues: CASSLAGWGEQFF.

The V gene is TRBV13, the J gene TRBJ2-7, with D perhaps matching TRBD2 (5 bases). Per germline, CDR1 PRHDT and CDR2 FYEKMQ (reference sequence). Trimming removed 5 bases from V and 5 bases from J, with 22 bases in between. This CDR3 is 16 amino acids long. CDR3 loop: CASSPRRGRFGDEQYF. In DNA form, the CDR3 reads TGTGCCAGCAGCCCCCGTCGGGGAAGGTTCGGTGACGAGCAGTACTTC. Together with reference TRBV13 and TRBJ2-7, the CDR3 gives the full variable domain: AAGVIQSPRHLIKEKRETATLKCYPIPRHDTVYWYQQGPGQDPQFLISFYEKMQSDKGSIPDRFSAQQFSDYHSELNMSSLELGDSALYFCASSPRRGRFGDEQYFGPGTRLTVT.